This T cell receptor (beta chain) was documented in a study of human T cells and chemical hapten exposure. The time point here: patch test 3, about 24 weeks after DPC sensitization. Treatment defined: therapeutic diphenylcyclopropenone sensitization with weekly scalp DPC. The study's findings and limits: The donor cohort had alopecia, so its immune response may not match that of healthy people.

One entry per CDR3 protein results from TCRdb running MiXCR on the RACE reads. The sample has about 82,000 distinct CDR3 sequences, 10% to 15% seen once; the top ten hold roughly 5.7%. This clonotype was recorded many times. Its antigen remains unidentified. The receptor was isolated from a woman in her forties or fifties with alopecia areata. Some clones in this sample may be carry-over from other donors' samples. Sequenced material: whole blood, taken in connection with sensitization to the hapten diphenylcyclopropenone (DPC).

The CDR3 is CSARLGAGTEAFF. The CDR3 region has the DNA TGCAGTGCTAGATTGGGGGCCGGAACTGAAGCTTTCTTT. The rearrangement joins TRBV20-1 to TRBJ1-1; D may be TRBD1 (6 bases). CDR1 and CDR2 from the germline V gene are DFQATT and SNEGSKA (reference sequence). Trimming left V 2 bases short and J 5 bases short, with 12 bases between. This CDR3 comprises 13 residues.